This T cell receptor beta chain appears in the sequencing data of a study of blood T cell repertoires in COVID-19. TCRdb's table, derived via immunoSEQ multiplex PCR, lists solely in-frame clones and lacks some. The sample holds some 240,000 clones, approximately 80% seen once. The CDR3 is 16 amino acids. V gave up 4 bases and J gave up 2 bases; unmatched junction bases: 8. Per germline, CDR1 ENHRY and CDR2 SYGVKD. J is TRBJ2-7 and V is TRBV10-3, with 10 bases fitting TRBD2. This clonotype originated in a human donor in a cohort sampled during active COVID-19. Source material: peripheral blood. The CDR3 here is CAISGRDLAGAYEQYF. The CDR3 DNA follows: TGTGCCATCAGTGGGAGAGACCTAGCGGGGGCCTACGAGCAGTACTTC.